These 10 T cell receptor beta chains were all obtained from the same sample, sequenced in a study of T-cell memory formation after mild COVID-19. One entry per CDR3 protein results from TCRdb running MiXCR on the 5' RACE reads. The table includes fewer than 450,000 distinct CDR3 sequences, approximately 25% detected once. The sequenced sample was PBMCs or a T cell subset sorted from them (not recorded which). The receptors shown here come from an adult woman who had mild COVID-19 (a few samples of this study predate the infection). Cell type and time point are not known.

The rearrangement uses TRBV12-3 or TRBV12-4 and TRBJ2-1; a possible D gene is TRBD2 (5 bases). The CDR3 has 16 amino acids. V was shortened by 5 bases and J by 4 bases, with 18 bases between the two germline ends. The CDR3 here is CASSRSTKRTYNEQFF. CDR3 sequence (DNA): TGTGCCAGCAGTCGATCCACCAAAAGGACTTACAATGAGCAGTTCTTC.

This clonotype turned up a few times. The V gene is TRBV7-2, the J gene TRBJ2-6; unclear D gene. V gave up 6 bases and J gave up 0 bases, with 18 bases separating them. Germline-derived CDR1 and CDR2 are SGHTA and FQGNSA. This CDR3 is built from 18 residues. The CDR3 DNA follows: TGTGCCAGCAGTCGTCCTTCAGGTGTGACCTCTGGGGCCAACGTCCTGACTTTC. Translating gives CASSRPSGVTSGANVLTF.

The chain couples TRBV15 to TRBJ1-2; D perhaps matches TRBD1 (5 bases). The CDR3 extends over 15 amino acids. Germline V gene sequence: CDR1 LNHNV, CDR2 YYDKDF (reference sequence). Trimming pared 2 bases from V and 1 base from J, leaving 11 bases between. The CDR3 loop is CATSRNLGHNYGYTF. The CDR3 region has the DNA TGTGCCACCAGCAGAAACCTGGGGCATAACTATGGCTACACCTTC.

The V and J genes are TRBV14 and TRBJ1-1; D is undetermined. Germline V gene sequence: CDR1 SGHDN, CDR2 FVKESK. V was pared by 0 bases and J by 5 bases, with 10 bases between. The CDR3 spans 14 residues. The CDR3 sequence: CASSQDSLPTEAFF. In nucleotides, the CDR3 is TGTGCCAGCAGCCAAGATAGTCTGCCAACTGAAGCTTTCTTT.

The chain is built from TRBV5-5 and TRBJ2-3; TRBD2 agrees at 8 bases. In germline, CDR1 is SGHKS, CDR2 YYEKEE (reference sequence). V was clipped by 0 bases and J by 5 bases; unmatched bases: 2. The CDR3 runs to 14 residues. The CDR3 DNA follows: TGTGCCAGCAGCTTGGACAGCGGGGGAGATACGCAGTATTTT. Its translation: CASSLDSGGDTQYF.

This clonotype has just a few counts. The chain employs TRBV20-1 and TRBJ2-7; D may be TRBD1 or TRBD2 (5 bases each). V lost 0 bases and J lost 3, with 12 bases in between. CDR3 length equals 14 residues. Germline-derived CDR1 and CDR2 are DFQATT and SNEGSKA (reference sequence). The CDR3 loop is CSARDLGRDYEQYF. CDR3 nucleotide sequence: TGCAGTGCTAGAGATCTGGGACGGGACTACGAGCAGTACTTC.

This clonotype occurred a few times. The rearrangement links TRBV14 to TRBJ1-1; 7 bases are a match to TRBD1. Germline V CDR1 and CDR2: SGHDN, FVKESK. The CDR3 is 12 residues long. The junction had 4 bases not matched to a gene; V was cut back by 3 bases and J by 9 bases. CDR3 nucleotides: TGTGCCAGCAGCCATAAGGACAGGAAAGCTTTCTTT. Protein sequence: CASSHKDRKAFF.

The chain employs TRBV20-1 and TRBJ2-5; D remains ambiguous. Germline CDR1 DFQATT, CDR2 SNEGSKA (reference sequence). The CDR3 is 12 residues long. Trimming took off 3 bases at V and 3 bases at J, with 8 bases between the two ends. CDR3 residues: CSASEQKETQYF. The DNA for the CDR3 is TGCAGTGCTAGCGAACAAAAAGAGACCCAGTACTTC.

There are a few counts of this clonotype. Here the CDR3 reads CASSQGGRLLNTEAFF. The CDR3 region has the DNA TGCGCCAGCAGCCAGGGGGGACGACTTTTGAACACTGAAGCTTTCTTT. The gene calls are TRBV4-1 and TRBJ1-1; perhaps TRBD1 as D (5 bases). V shed 3 bases and J shed 0 bases, with 14 bases lying between them. The CDR3 spans 16 residues. Germline assignment: CDR1 MGHRA and CDR2 YSYEKL.

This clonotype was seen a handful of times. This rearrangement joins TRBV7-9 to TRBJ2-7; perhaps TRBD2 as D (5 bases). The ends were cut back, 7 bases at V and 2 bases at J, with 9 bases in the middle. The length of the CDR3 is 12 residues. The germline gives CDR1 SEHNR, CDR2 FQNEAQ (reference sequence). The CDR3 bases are TGTGCCAGCAATAGCGTTGCCTACGAGCAGTACTTC. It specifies CASNSVAYEQYF.